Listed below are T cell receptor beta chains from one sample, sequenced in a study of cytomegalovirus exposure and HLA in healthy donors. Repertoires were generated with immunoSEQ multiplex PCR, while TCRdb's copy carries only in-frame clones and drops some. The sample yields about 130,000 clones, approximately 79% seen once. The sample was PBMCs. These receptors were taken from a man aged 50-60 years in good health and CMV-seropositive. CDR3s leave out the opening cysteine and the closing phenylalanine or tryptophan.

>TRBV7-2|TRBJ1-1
ASSPLGTGLKAF
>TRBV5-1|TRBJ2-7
ASSATGSVDEQY
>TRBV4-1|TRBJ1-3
ASSQAPDRASGNTIY
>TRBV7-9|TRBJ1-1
ASSLGTGYTEAF
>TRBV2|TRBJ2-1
ASRMGHRYWDEQF
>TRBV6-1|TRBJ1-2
ASSDPRHYGYT
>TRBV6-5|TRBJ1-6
ASSQDRDSPLH
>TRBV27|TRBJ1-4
ASSLSTGTNEKLF
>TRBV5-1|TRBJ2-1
ASSVSGGAKHNEQF
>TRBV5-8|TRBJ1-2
ASSLEGVSYGYT
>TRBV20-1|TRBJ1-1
SASGTGFFV
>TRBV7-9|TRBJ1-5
ASSLGGSQPQH